This entry is about one T cell receptor beta chain. This record belongs to a study of technical replicates of blood from a few donors. Measured with immunoSEQ multiplex PCR; TCRdb has only the in-frame clones, and not every one. The sample lists about 82,000 clones, over 95% occurring once. V lost 1 base, J lost 2 bases, and 5 bases stayed unmatched. The CDR3 consists of 17 residues. Germline V CDR1 and CDR2: MGHDK, SYGVNS. The genes are TRBV25-1 and TRBJ2-3; TRBD2 aligns across 11 bases. The TCR comes from a human donor in good health. Source material: T cells isolated from PBMCs. The CDR3 DNA reads TGTGCCAGCAGTGAATTGGGACTAGCGGCCAACACAGATACGCAGTATTTT. This gives the protein CASSELGLAANTDTQYF.